This T cell receptor (beta chain) was captured in a study of blood T cell repertoires in COVID-19. Study at large: Sites across the United States, Italy and Spain contributed samples from acute and convalescent COVID-19. The cDNA or gDNA used as material had been derived from T cells, B-cell-depleted T cells, or PBMCs.

The V and J ends lost 5 bases and 3 bases, in that order; junction bases with no gene match: 10. The germline CDR1 and CDR2 sequences are MDHEN and SYDVKM. The CDR3 runs 15 residues. Authors' analysis steps: Nucleated cell number was recorded as an estimate derived from reference gene primer amplification. This table comes from immunoSEQ multiplex PCR, and its TCRdb copy is limited to in-frame clones, with some not included. V and J calls and clone size are copied from that table; D and trimming were computed from the DNA. The sample includes about 100,000 clones, around 88% seen only once; the top ten take 1.7%.

This chain uses TRBV28 with TRBJ2-7; 7 bases align to TRBD1. The sample consisted of peripheral blood. This TCR derives from an elderly man with acute or convalescent COVID-19. The CDR3 sequence is CASSTRDRVVYEQYF. CDR3 DNA: TGTGCCAGCAGTACCCGGGACAGAGTCGTCTACGAGCAGTACTTC.